The sequence of this T cell receptor (beta chain) was determined in a study of blood T cell repertoires in COVID-19. TCRdb's table, derived via immunoSEQ multiplex PCR, lists solely in-frame clones and lacks some. The sample holds about 230,000 clones, approximately 90% seen once. This CDR3 contains 15 residues. Between the trimmed V and J ends, which lost 4 bases and 3 bases, there was a span of 12 bases. Germline V gives CDR1 MRHNA, CDR2 SNTAGT. Sequencing was performed on PBMCs or T cells enriched from blood (not recorded which). The TCR was taken from a woman in her thirties or forties with acute COVID-19. J is TRBJ2-2 and V is TRBV6-4, with D tentatively TRBD2 (6 bases). Here the CDR3 reads CASSAHGSHTGELFF. CDR3 nucleotide sequence: TGTGCCAGCAGTGCCCACGGGAGTCACACCGGGGAGCTGTTTTTT.